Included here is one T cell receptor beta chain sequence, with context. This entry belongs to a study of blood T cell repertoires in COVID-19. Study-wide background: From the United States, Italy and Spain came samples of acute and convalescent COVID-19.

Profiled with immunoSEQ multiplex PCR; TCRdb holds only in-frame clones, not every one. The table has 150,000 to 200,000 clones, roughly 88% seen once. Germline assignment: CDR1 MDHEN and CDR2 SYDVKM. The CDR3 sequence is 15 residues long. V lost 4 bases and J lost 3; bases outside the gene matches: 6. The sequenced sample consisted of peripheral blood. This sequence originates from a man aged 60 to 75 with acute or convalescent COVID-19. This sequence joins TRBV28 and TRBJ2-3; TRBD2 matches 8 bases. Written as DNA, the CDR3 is TGTGCCAGCAGTTCCTCTCGACTAGCGACAGATACGCAGTATTTT. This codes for CASSSSRLATDTQYF. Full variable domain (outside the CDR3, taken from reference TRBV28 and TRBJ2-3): DVKVTQSSRYLVKRTGEKVFLECVQDMDHENMFWYRQDPGLGLRLIYFSYDVKMKEKGDIPEGYSVSREKKERFSLILESASTNQTSMYLCASSSSRLATDTQYFGPGTRLTVL.